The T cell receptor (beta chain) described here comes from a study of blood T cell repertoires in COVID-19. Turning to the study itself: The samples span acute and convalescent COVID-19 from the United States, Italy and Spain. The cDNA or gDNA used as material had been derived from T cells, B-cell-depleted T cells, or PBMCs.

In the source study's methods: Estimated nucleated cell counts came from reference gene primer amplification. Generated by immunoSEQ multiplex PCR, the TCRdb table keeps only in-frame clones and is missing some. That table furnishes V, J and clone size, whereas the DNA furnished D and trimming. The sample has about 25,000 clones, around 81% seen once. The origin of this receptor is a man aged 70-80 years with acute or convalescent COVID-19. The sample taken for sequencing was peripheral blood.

This CDR3 reads CASSPSGRPRGGEQFF. The CDR3 nucleotides are TGTGCCAGCAGCCCTAGCGGGAGGCCGCGGGGGGGTGAGCAGTTCTTC. This chain connects TRBV11-2 to TRBJ2-1; 11 bases align to TRBD2. V lost 5 bases and J lost 9; bases outside the gene matches: 12. Germline values: CDR1 SGHAT, CDR2 FQNNGV. The CDR3 length is 16 residues.